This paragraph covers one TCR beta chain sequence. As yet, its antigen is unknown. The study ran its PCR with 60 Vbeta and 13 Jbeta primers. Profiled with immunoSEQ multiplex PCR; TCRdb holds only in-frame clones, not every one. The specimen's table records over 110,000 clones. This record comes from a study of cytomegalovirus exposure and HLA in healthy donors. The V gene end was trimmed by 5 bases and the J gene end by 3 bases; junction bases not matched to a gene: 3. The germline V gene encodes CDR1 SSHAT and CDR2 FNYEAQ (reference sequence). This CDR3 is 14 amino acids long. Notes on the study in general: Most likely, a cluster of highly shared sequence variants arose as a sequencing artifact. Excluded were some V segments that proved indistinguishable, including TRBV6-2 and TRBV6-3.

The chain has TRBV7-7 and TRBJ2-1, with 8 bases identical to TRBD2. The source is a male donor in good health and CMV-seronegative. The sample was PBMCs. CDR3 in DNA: TGTGCCAGCAGCCTTAGCGGGGACTACAATGAGCAGTTCTTC. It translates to CASSLSGDYNEQFF.